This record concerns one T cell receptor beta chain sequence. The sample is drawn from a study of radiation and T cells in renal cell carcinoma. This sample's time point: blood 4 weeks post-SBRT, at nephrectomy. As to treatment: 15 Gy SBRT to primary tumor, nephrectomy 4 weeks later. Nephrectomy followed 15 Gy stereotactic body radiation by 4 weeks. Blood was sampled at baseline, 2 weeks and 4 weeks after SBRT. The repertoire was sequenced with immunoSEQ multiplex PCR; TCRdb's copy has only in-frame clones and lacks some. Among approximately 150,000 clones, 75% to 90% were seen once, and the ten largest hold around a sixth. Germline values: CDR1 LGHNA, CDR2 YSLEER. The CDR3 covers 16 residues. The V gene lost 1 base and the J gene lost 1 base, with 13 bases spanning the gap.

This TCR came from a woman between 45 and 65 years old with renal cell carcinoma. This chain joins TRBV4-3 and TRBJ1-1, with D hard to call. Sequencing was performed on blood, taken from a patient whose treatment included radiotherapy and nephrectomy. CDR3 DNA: TGCGCCAGCAGCCAAGGGGTTCCGGGGTCGAACACTGAAGCTTTCTTT. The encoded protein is CASSQGVPGSNTEAFF.